The following is a T cell receptor (beta chain) sequence with its context. Its antigen target is currently unknown. Base qualities are not at hand, and no much larger clone is one base apart. TCRbeta CDR3 regions were amplified from genomic DNA by means of the immunoSEQ Assay, a bias-controlled multiplex PCR. The study's processing was this. The number of nucleated cells in each sample was estimated from the amplification of reference gene primers within the assay. Sequence reads were collapsed and filtered to measure the absolute abundance of every unique TCRbeta CDR3 rearrangement. For each sample, productive Simpson clonality was calculated as the square root of Simpson's diversity index across productive rearrangements. Not all clones reach the TCRdb copy of this immuneACCESS table, which keeps in-frame sequences only. Checked studies attribute under half of the gap to unresolved V genes and leave the rest unexplained. D and trimming come from the DNA, and the V and J calls and clone size come from that table. This sample comprises roughly 110,000 clones, 65% to 75% of them detected only once. Jointly, the top ten make up 0.75% to 1% of the sample.

This entry belongs to a study of blood T cell repertoires in COVID-19 (TCRdb year 2020). For context, the study as a whole: The collaborator samples originated in the United States, Italy and Spain and spanned the acute and convalescent phases of COVID-19. The prospective study material was composed of cDNA or gDNA derived from T cells, B-cell-depleted T cells, or PBMCs. Deeply sampled blood TCRbeta repertoires from subjects exposed to, actively infected with, or recovered from COVID-19 were included in the dataset. A freely available public database, intended as a resource for researchers studying the immune response to SARS-CoV-2, is where the repertoires were released. Samples came from the ongoing ImmuneRACE study (first 160 participants) plus 1,254 subjects from 6 global collaborators. Sample metadata almost always included a de-identified subject ID, COVID-19 status, age in years and sex. Where available, HLA class I and class II types were obtained from metadata supplied by the sample provider rather than from assay-based typing. Overall study outcomes, separate from this receptor: Clinical and demographic metadata were provided uncurated, with the amount varying by source and participant.

The CDR3 runs 14 residues from the cysteine to the phenylalanine. Solely the CDR3 DNA is kept, with 42 bases framed from the first base. The junction shows trimming of 4 bases on V and 5 bases on J, plus 15 bases between the germline ends. The germline V gene supplies CDR1 SGHRS and CDR2 YFSETQ. Whole blood was collected in K2EDTA tubes by collaborating institutions according to the institutions' own protocols. Collaborator samples were shipped for TCRbeta analysis as frozen whole blood, isolated PBMCs, or DNA extracted from either sample type. The receptor's source is a human donor with acute or convalescent COVID-19. The donor label of this sample is uncertain. The sequence is built from TRBV5-1 and TRBJ2-5; matching of 5 bases hints at TRBD1 as the D gene. The specimen was peripheral blood. The DNA sequence is as follows: TGCGCCAGCAGCCCCCGACAGACCAGGGAGACCCAGTACTTC. Its translation is CASSPRQTRETQYF.